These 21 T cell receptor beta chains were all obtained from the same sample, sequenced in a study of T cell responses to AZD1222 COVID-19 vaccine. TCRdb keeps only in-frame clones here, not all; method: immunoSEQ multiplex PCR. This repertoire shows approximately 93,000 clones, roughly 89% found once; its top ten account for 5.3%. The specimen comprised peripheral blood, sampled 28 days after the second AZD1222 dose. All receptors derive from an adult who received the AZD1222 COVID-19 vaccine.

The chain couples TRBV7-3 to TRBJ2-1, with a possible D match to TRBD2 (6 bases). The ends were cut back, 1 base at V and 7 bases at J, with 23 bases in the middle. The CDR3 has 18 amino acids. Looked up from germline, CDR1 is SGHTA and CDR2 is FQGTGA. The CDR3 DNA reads TGTGCCAGCAGCTTAATGTCCGGCGGGGCAGGGAGCAAGAATGAGCAGTTCTTC. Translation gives CASSLMSGGAGSKNEQFF.

The CDR3 region has the DNA TGTGCCAGCAGCTTGGGAGGACAGGGGTTCTACGAGCAGTACTTC. This sequence encodes CASSLGGQGFYEQYF. The chain carries TRBV5-6 and TRBJ2-7; 9 nucleotides align to TRBD1. The CDR3 is 15 residues long. The ends lost 0 bases at V and 3 bases at J; junction bases unmatched: 4. The germline V gene encodes CDR1 SGHDT and CDR2 YYEEEE.

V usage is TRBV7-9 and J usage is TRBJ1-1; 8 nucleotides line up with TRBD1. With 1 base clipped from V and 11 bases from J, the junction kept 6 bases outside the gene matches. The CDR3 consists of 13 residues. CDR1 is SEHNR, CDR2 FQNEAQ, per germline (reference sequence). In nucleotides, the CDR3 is TGTGCCAGCAGCTTAGGGGGACAGGCGGGGGCTTTCTTT. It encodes CASSLGGQAGAFF.

The CDR3 is CASSLKGLAGGETDTQYF. The CDR3 nucleotides read TGTGCCAGCAGCTTAAAGGGACTAGCGGGGGGAGAGACAGATACGCAGTATTTT. J is TRBJ2-3 and V is TRBV7-9; 15 bases map to TRBD2. Germline CDR1 SEHNR, CDR2 FQNEAQ (reference sequence). Germline trimming cut 2 bases from V and 3 bases from J; bases unmatched to any gene: 6. The CDR3 has 18 amino acids.

The CDR3 DNA sequence: TGTGCCAGCAGTAAGGGGACAGGGGTCGCCTACGAGCAGTACTTC. Amino acids: CASSKGTGVAYEQYF. The chain recombines TRBV6-5 with TRBJ2-7; the match to TRBD1 covers 10 bases. The CDR3 is made up of 15 amino acids. CDR1 is MNHEY and CDR2 is SVGAGI in the germline V gene. Germline trimming cut 5 bases from V and 2 bases from J; bases unmatched to any gene: 6.

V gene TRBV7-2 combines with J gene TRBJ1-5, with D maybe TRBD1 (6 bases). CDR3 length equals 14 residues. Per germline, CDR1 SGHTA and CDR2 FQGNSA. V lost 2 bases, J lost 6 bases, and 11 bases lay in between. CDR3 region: CASSLSDSVQPQHF. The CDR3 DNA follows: TGTGCCAGCAGCTTATCGGACAGCGTTCAGCCCCAGCATTTT.

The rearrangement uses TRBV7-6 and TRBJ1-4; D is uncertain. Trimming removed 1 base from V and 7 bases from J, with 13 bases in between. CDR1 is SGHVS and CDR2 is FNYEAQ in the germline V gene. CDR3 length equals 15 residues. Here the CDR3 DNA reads TGTGCCAGCAGCTTAGGGTCGAGGACGACTGAAAAACTGTTTTTT. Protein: CASSLGSRTTEKLFF.

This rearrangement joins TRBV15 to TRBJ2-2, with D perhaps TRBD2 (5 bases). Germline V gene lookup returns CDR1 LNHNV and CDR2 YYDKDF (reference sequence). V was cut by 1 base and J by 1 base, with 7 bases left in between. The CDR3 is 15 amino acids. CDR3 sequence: CATSRAGGNTGELFF. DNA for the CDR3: TGTGCCACCAGCAGAGCTGGAGGGAACACCGGGGAGCTGTTTTTT.

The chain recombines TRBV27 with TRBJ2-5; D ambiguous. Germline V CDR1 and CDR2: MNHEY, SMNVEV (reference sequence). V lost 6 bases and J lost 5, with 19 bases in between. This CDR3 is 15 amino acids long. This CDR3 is CASRTSAWGFETQYF. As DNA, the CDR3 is TGTGCCAGCAGGACTTCCGCCTGGGGATTTGAGACCCAGTACTTC.

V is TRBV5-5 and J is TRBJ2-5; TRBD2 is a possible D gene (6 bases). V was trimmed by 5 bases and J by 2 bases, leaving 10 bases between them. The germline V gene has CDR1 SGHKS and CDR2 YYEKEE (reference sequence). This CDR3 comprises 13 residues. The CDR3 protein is CASSRGLQETQYF. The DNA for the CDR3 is TGTGCCAGCAGTCGGGGGTTGCAAGAGACCCAGTACTTC.

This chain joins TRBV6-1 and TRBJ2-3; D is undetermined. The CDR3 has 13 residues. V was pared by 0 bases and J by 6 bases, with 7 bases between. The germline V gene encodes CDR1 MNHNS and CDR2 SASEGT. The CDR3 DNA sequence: TGTGCCAGCAGTGAAGCCTTCGGGGATACGCAGTATTTT. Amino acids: CASSEAFGDTQYF.

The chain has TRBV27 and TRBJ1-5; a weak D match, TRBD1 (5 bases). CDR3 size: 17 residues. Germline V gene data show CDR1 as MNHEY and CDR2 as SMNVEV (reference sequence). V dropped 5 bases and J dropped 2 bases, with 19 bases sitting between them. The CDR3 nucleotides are TGTGCCAGCAGTCGATGGGCGCGAGGGGAGGGCAATCAGCCCCAGCATTTT. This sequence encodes CASSRWARGEGNQPQHF.

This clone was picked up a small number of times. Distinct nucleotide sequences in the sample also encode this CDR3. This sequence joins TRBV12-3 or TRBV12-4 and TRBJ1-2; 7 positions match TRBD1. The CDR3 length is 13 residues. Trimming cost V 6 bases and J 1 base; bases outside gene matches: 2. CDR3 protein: CASSHRGNYGYTF. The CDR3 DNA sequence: TGTGCCAGCAGCCACAGGGGTAACTATGGCTACACCTTC.

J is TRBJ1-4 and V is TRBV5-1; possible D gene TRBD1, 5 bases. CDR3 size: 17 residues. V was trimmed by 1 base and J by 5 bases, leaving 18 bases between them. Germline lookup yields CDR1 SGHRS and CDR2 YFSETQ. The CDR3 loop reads CASSLTVGTAINEKLFF. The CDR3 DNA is TGCGCCAGCAGCTTGACGGTCGGGACGGCGATAAATGAAAAACTGTTTTTT. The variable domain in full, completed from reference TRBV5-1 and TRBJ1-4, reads KAGVTQTPRYLIKTRGQQVTLSCSPISGHRSVSWYQQTPGQGLQFLFEYFSETQRNKGNFPGRFSGRQFSNSRSEMNVSTLELGDSALYLCASSLTVGTAINEKLFFGSGTQLSVL.

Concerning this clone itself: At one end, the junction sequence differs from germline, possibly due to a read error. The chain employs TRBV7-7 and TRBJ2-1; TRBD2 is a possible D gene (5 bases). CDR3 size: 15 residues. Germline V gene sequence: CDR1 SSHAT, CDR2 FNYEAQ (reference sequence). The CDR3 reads CASSSDWSSYNEQFF. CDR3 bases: TGTGCTAGCAGCTCGGACTGGAGCTCCTACAATGAGCAGTTCTTC.

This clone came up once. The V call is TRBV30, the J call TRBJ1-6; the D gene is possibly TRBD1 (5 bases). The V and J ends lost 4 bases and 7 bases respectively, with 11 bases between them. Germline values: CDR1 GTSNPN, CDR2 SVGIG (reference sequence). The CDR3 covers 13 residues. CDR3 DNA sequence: TGTGCCTGGACTGGGGCCCCAAATTCACCCCTCCACTTT. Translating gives CAWTGAPNSPLHF.

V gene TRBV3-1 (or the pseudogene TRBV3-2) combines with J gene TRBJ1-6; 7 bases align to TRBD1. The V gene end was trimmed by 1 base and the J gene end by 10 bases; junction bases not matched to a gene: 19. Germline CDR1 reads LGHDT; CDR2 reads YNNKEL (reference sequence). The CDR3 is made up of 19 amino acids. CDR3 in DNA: TGTGCCAGCAGCCAAGGTGACGGAAGGGGGCGAGGATCGGGGTCACCCCTCCACTTT. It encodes CASSQGDGRGRGSGSPLHF.

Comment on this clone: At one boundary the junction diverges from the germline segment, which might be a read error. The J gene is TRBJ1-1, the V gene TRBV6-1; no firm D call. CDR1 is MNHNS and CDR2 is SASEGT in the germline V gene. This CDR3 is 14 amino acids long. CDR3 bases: TGTGCCAGCAGCGAAGAAACCGGGGAAACTGAAGCTTTCTTT. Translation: CASSEETGETEAFF.

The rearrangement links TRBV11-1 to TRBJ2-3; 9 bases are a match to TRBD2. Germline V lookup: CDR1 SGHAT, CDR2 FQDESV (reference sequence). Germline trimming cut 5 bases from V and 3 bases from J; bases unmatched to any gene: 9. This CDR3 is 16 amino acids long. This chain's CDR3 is CASSGRRAGGTDTQYF. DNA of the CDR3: TGTGCCAGCAGCGGCCGGAGAGCGGGGGGTACAGATACGCAGTATTTT.

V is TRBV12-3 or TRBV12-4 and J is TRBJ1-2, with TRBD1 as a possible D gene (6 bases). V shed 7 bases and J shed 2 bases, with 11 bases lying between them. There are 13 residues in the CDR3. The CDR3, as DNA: TGTGCCAGCACCGTACAGGGCAACTATGGCTACACCTTC. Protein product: CASTVQGNYGYTF.

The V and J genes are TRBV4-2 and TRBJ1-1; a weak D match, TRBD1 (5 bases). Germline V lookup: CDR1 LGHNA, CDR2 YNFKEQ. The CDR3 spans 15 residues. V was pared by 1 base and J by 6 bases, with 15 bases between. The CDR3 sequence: CASSQVGLAMSEAFF. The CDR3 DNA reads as TGTGCCAGCAGCCAAGTGGGGCTGGCTATGTCTGAAGCTTTCTTT.